This note documents a single T cell receptor beta chain sequence. Its target antigen remains unknown. No much larger clone is present one base from it, and per-base qualities are unavailable. The data are from a study of blood T cell repertoires in COVID-19 (dated by TCRdb to 2018 to 2021). In the study overall: Samples from collaborators originated in the United States, Italy and Spain and spanned both the acute and convalescent phases of COVID-19. Subjects who had been exposed to COVID-19, were actively infected with it, or had recovered from it provided the deeply sampled blood TCRbeta repertoires that made up the dataset. Samples came from the ongoing ImmuneRACE study (first 160 participants) plus 1,254 subjects from 6 global collaborators. Nearly every sample came with metadata listing a de-identified subject ID, COVID-19 status, age in years and sex. The repertoires were made available in a free public database intended to serve as a resource for research on the immune response to SARS-CoV-2. HLA class I and class II types, where available, came from metadata supplied by the sample provider rather than from assay-based typing. The material from the prospective study consisted of cDNA or gDNA derived from T cells, B-cell-depleted T cells, or PBMCs. Beyond this particular receptor, the publication reports: How much clinical and demographic metadata was included differed by source and by participant, and the metadata was provided uncurated.

CDR1 MNHNY and CDR2 SVGAGI were looked up in the germline V gene (reference sequence). From its cysteine to its phenylalanine, the CDR3 spans 16 amino acids. Of the read, only the CDR3 DNA is kept; its 48 bases are in frame from base 1. V sheds 6 bases and J sheds 5 bases, leaving 19 bases between their ends. Collaborating institutions collected whole blood in K2EDTA tubes following their own protocols. Collaborator samples were shipped for TCRbeta analysis as frozen whole blood, isolated PBMCs, or DNA extracted from either sample type. TCRbeta CDR3 regions were amplified from genomic DNA by means of the immunoSEQ Assay, a bias-controlled multiplex PCR. The paper's processing steps were these. Nucleated cell counts per sample were estimated from amplification of reference gene primers within the assay. Sequence reads were collapsed and filtered to measure the absolute abundance of every unique TCRbeta CDR3 rearrangement. For each sample, productive Simpson clonality was calculated as the square root of Simpson's diversity index across productive rearrangements. In TCRdb, the immuneACCESS table is reduced to in-frame sequences with V and J assigned. These tables do not hold every clone; where another copy was compared, an unresolved V gene accounts for under half, and the others remain unexplained. The DNA gave D and trimming, while V, J and clone size come from that table. This sample gives approximately 120,000 clones in total; more than 75% of them show up just once. More than 1.5% of the sample lies in the top ten.

The sequence links TRBV6-6 to TRBJ2-2; a weak D assignment points to TRBD1 (6 bases agree). The receptor was derived from a human donor in a cohort sampled during active COVID-19. Sequenced material: peripheral blood. CDR3 sequence: CASSLGSLGGTGELFF. The base sequence is TGTGCCAGCAGCCTGGGAAGCTTAGGGGGTACCGGGGAGCTGTTTTTT.